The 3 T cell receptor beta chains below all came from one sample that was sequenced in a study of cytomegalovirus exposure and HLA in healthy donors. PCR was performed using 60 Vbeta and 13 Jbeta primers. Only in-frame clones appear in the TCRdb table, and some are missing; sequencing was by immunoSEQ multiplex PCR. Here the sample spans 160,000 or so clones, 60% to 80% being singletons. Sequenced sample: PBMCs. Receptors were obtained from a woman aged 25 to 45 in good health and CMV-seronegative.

The CDR3 nucleotides are TGTGCCAGCAGTGACTCGAGGAGGGCTTACAGCGAAAAACTGTTTTTT. Amino acids: CASSDSRRAYSEKLFF. The gene calls are TRBV6-4 and TRBJ1-4, with D unresolved. Germline CDR1 is MRHNA and CDR2 is SNTAGT. This CDR3 contains 16 residues. The germline V and J ends were trimmed by 0 bases and 8 bases, with 16 bases remaining between them.

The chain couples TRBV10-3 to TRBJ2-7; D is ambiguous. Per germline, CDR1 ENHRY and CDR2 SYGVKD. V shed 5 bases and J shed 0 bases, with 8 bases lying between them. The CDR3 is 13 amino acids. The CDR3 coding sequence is TGTGCCATCAGTCCGGTGAGCTCCTACGAGCAGTACTTC. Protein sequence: CAISPVSSYEQYF.

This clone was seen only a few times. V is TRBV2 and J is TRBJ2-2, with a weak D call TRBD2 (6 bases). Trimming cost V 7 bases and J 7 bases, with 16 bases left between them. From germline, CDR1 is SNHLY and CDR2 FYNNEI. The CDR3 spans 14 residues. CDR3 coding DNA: TGTGCCAGCAATCCGGGACTTACGGGCGGGGAGCTGTTTTTT. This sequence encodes CASNPGLTGGELFF.